The 32 T cell receptor beta chains given below trace back to one sample, sequenced in a study. TCRdb fed the RT-PCR reads into MiXCR, producing one record per CDR3 protein. Among about 680,000 distinct CDR3 sequences listed, approximately 15% were seen once. Sequencing was performed on memory CD4+ T cells from blood. The origin of the receptors is a female donor in good health, serving as a healthy control.

This clonotype appeared a few times. This chain links TRBV3-1 with TRBJ2-5; either TRBD1 or TRBD2 may supply D (5 bases each). This CDR3 region has 14 residues. The ends were cut back, 1 base at V and 7 bases at J, with 13 bases in the middle. CDR1 and CDR2 from the germline V gene are LGHDT and YNNKEL (reference sequence). The CDR3 DNA reads as TGTGCCAGCAGCCAAGGGCCGGGGCTGGCGACCCAGTACTTC. Translation gives CASSQGPGLATQYF.

The gene calls are TRBV9 and TRBJ2-1, with TRBD1 identical over 7 bases. This CDR3 contains 15 residues. Losses at the gene ends were 3 bases for V and 1 base for J; bases not matched to a gene: 4. Looked up from germline, CDR1 is SGDLS and CDR2 is YYNGEE. CDR3 sequence: CASSEGAGSYNEQFF. CDR3 sequence (DNA): TGTGCCAGCAGCGAGGGGGCTGGGTCCTACAATGAGCAGTTCTTC.

The chain joins TRBV20-1 to TRBJ2-7; maybe TRBD2 (5 bases). The CDR3 is 12 amino acids. Trimming shortened V by 4 bases and J by 6 bases, and 13 bases separated the two germline ends. CDR1 and CDR2 from the germline V gene are DFQATT and SNEGSKA (reference sequence). The CDR3 loop reads CSANQDSREQYF. The CDR3 DNA sequence: TGCAGTGCTAATCAGGACTCTCGCGAGCAGTACTTC.

The genes are TRBV5-1 and TRBJ2-3; D is possibly TRBD1 or TRBD2 (5 bases each). Germline values: CDR1 SGHRS, CDR2 YFSETQ. CDR3 length: 16 amino acids. V was shortened by 0 bases and J by 6 bases, with 17 bases between the two germline ends. CDR3 nucleotides: TGCGCCAGCAGCTTGGCCATTGCAGGGAGAACGGATACGCAGTATTTT. Translation gives CASSLAIAGRTDTQYF.

This clonotype was seen ten or more times. The rearrangement links TRBV29-1 to TRBJ2-1; the match to TRBD2 covers 11 bases. Germline lookup yields CDR1 SQVTM and CDR2 ANQGSEA. Trimming at V came to 1 base and at J to 1 base, leaving 3 bases not matched to a gene. This CDR3 spans 16 amino acids. Here the CDR3 reads CSVEVGTSGSYNEQFF. Here the CDR3 DNA reads TGCAGCGTTGAAGTCGGGACTAGCGGTTCCTACAATGAGCAGTTCTTC.

Here the CDR3 reads CASSLGEGAGETQYF. In nucleotides, the CDR3 is TGCGCCAGCAGCTTGGGAGAGGGAGCAGGAGAGACCCAGTACTTC. This rearrangement joins TRBV5-1 to TRBJ2-5; perhaps TRBD2 as D (5 bases). The CDR3 is made up of 15 amino acids. V was shortened by 0 bases and J by 4 bases, with 13 bases between the two germline ends. Germline CDR1 and CDR2: SGHRS and YFSETQ.

A word on this clonotype: Since no conserved phenylalanine or tryptophan closes the CDR3, a read error is the likely cause. CDR3 nucleotides: TGCAGTGCTAGAGGTCAGGGACCTCTCTACGAGCAGTACTGC. The encoded protein is CSARGQGPLYEQYC. This chain joins TRBV20-1 and TRBJ2-7; the D gene could be TRBD1 or TRBD2 (5 bases each). In germline, CDR1 is DFQATT, CDR2 SNEGSKA (reference sequence). The CDR3 consists of 14 residues. V lost 1 base, J lost 3 bases, and 13 bases lay in between.

This clonotype was counted only a few times. This chain joins TRBV7-3 and TRBJ2-1; 10 bases are shared with TRBD2. The CDR3 sequence is 16 residues long. V trimming: 3 bases; J trimming: 6 bases; junction bases outside the gene matches: 8. The germline V gene has CDR1 SGHTA and CDR2 FQGTGA. CDR3 sequence reads: CASSLSGGAAGNEQFF. The CDR3 DNA sequence: TGTGCCAGCAGCTTGAGCGGGGGGGCCGCTGGCAATGAGCAGTTCTTC.

This chain connects TRBV15 to TRBJ1-1, with D possibly matching TRBD1 (6 bases). From germline, CDR1 is LNHNV and CDR2 YYDKDF (reference sequence). V lost 5 bases to trimming and J lost 5 bases, with 18 bases between them. This CDR3 contains 15 residues. CDR3 residues: CATSGTTQGGTEAFF. The CDR3 DNA reads as TGTGCCACCAGCGGAACGACACAGGGAGGAACTGAAGCTTTCTTT.

The gene calls are TRBV5-4 and TRBJ2-2; TRBD1 might be the D (6 bases). Germline values: CDR1 SGHNT, CDR2 YYREEE (reference sequence). The length of the CDR3 is 15 residues. V was pared by 4 bases and J by 3 bases, with 13 bases between. This CDR3 is CASSTGQWDTGELFF. In nucleotides, the CDR3 is TGTGCCAGCAGCACCGGACAGTGGGACACCGGGGAGCTGTTTTTT.

In its sample, this clonotype was seen many times. The CDR3 sequence: CSASGRPTDTQYF. DNA of the CDR3: TGCAGTGCTAGTGGTAGGCCCACAGATACGCAGTATTTT. The J gene is TRBJ2-3, the V gene TRBV20-1; D is uncertain. Germline V gene sequence: CDR1 DFQATT, CDR2 SNEGSKA (reference sequence). V lost 3 bases and J 2 bases, leaving 9 bases between the germline ends. The CDR3 is made up of 13 amino acids.

The chain uses TRBV9 and TRBJ2-1; 7 bases map to TRBD2. This CDR3 is 16 amino acids long. Germline assignment: CDR1 SGDLS and CDR2 YYNGEE. V lost 3 bases to trimming and J lost 6 bases; unmatched junction nucleotides: 12. The CDR3 DNA follows: TGTGCCAGCAGCGCCCTCGGGGCTAGCGGAAGCAATGAGCAGTTCTTC. It specifies CASSALGASGSNEQFF.

The chain recombines TRBV5-1 with TRBJ2-3; perhaps TRBD1 as D (6 bases). Germline V gene lookup returns CDR1 SGHRS and CDR2 YFSETQ. The CDR3 sequence is 16 residues long. Trimming stripped 0 bases from V and 0 bases from J, with 11 bases between. DNA for the CDR3: TGCGCCAGCAGCTTGGGCGCCGGACAGAGCACAGATACGCAGTATTTT. The encoded protein is CASSLGAGQSTDTQYF.

This clonotype was seen at least ten times. This chain uses TRBV5-1 with TRBJ1-2, with unresolved D. Trimming removed 2 bases from V and 3 bases from J, with 8 bases in between. CDR3 length: 13 amino acids. Germline CDR1 and CDR2: SGHRS and YFSETQ. The CDR3 protein is CASSLLEHYGYTF. The CDR3 bases are TGCGCCAGCAGCTTATTAGAACACTATGGCTACACCTTC. Full variable domain (remainder filled in from reference TRBV5-1 and TRBJ1-2): KAGVTQTPRYLIKTRGQQVTLSCSPISGHRSVSWYQQTPGQGLQFLFEYFSETQRNKGNFPGRFSGRQFSNSRSEMNVSTLELGDSALYLCASSLLEHYGYTFGSGTRLTVV.

A few counts support this clonotype. The chain employs TRBV20-1 and TRBJ2-5, with TRBD2 identical over 14 bases. The CDR3 contains 17 residues. In germline, CDR1 is DFQATT, CDR2 SNEGSKA (reference sequence). V lost 3 bases, J lost 2 bases, and 8 bases stayed unmatched. CDR3 coding DNA: TGCAGTGCTAGTGGGACTAGCGGGGGAGGTCCGCAAGAGACCCAGTACTTC. Amino acid sequence: CSASGTSGGGPQETQYF.

V and J are TRBV30 and TRBJ1-2, with D possibly TRBD1 on 6 matching bases. This CDR3 has 13 residues. CDR1 GTSNPN and CDR2 SVGIG come from the germline V gene (reference sequence). The V gene lost 4 bases and the J gene lost 2 bases, with 11 bases spanning the gap. As DNA, the CDR3 is TGTGCCTGGATCCCGACAGGCAACTATGGCTACACCTTC. Protein sequence: CAWIPTGNYGYTF.

The chain recombines TRBV20-1 with TRBJ2-5; TRBD1 is a possible D gene (6 bases). Per the germline V gene, CDR1 is DFQATT and CDR2 is SNEGSKA (reference sequence). The V gene lost 4 bases and the J gene lost 5 bases, with 14 bases spanning the gap. This CDR3 comprises 13 residues. The CDR3, as DNA: TGCAGTGCTAATGATCAGGGGTGGGAGACCCAGTACTTC. This sequence encodes CSANDQGWETQYF.

In its sample, this clonotype was seen a few times. The gene calls are TRBV6-2 or TRBV6-3 and TRBJ2-1, with 8 bases identical to TRBD2. With 4 bases clipped from V and 15 bases from J, the junction kept 11 bases outside the gene matches. CDR3 length: 13 residues. Per germline, CDR1 MNHEY and CDR2 SVGEGT. As DNA, the CDR3 is TGTGCCAGCAGTTTCACTAGCGGCCAAGCCCCGTTCTTC. Protein sequence: CASSFTSGQAPFF.

J is TRBJ1-4 and V is TRBV28; D possibly corresponds to TRBD1 (6 bases). V was shortened by 8 bases and J by 0 bases, with 13 bases between the two germline ends. CDR1 MDHEN and CDR2 SYDVKM come from the germline V gene. This CDR3 contains 15 residues. The CDR3 is CASHRQETTNEKLFF. The CDR3 DNA sequence: TGTGCCAGCCATCGACAGGAAACAACTAATGAAAAACTGTTTTTT.

This clonotype was counted many times. The chain has TRBV7-2 and TRBJ2-3; D remains unclear. CDR1 is SGHTA, CDR2 FQGNSA, per germline. Trimming shortened V by 4 bases and J by 0 bases, and 11 bases separated the two germline ends. The CDR3 has 15 residues. The CDR3 protein is CASSSQDGSTDTQYF. The CDR3 DNA reads TGTGCCAGCAGCTCCCAGGACGGTAGCACAGATACGCAGTATTTT.

V is TRBV7-6 and J is TRBJ2-3; D gene unclear. V was shortened by 2 bases and J by 2 bases, with 8 bases between the two germline ends. This CDR3 is built from 14 residues. Per germline, CDR1 SGHVS and CDR2 FNYEAQ. CDR3 residues: CASSLSLITDTQYF. The CDR3 DNA sequence: TGTGCCAGCAGCTTATCGCTGATCACAGATACGCAGTATTTT. The variable domain in full, completed from reference TRBV7-6 and TRBJ2-3, reads GAGVSQSPRYKVTKRGQDVALRCDPISGHVSLYWYRQALGQGPEFLTYFNYEAQQDKSGLPNDRFSAERPEGSISTLTIQRTEQRDSAMYRCASSLSLITDTQYFGPGTRLTVL.

V usage is TRBV20-1 and J usage is TRBJ2-3; 7 bases fit TRBD1. Trimming took 3 bases from V and 4 from J; bases not matched to a gene: 16. The CDR3 is made up of 17 amino acids. Germline CDR1 is DFQATT and CDR2 is SNEGSKA (reference sequence). The CDR3 sequence: CSAREDGQAHTPDTQYF. The CDR3 DNA is TGCAGTGCTAGGGAGGACGGACAGGCGCATACGCCAGATACGCAGTATTTT.

The V and J genes are TRBV5-1 and TRBJ2-5, with no clear D. Trimming removed 0 bases from V and 3 bases from J, with 12 bases in between. CDR1 and CDR2 from the germline V gene are SGHRS and YFSETQ. CDR3 size: 15 residues. The CDR3 region has the DNA TGCGCCAGCAGCTTGGAGTGGGGAATTGAAGAGACCCAGTACTTC. Its protein is CASSLEWGIEETQYF. The whole variable domain, filled in from reference TRBV5-1 and TRBJ2-5, reads KAGVTQTPRYLIKTRGQQVTLSCSPISGHRSVSWYQQTPGQGLQFLFEYFSETQRNKGNFPGRFSGRQFSNSRSEMNVSTLELGDSALYLCASSLEWGIEETQYFGPGTRLLVL.

In its sample, this clonotype was seen a few times. The chain recombines TRBV5-1 with TRBJ2-1, with TRBD1 identical over 8 bases. In germline, CDR1 is SGHRS, CDR2 YFSETQ. The CDR3 has 16 residues. Trimming removed 1 base from V and 0 bases from J; junction bases left unmatched: 3. The CDR3 nucleotides read TGCGCCAGCAGCTTGTTAGGGACAGGCTCCTACAATGAGCAGTTCTTC. Translated: CASSLLGTGSYNEQFF.

This clonotype was observed many times. The chain combines TRBV15 with TRBJ2-3; the match to TRBD2 covers 9 bases. The germline V gene encodes CDR1 LNHNV and CDR2 YYDKDF (reference sequence). V was clipped by 1 base and J by 2 bases; unmatched bases: 7. The CDR3 is 17 amino acids. CDR3 in amino acids: CATSRAGLARTTDTQYF. The CDR3, as DNA: TGTGCCACCAGCAGAGCAGGACTAGCGAGGACCACAGATACGCAGTATTTT.

The V gene is TRBV5-1, the J gene TRBJ1-2; the D is unclear. The germline V gene has CDR1 SGHRS and CDR2 YFSETQ. Trimming took 1 base from V and 7 from J, leaving 14 bases between them. The length of the CDR3 is 14 residues. CDR3 loop: CASSLRGLRSGYTF. CDR3 DNA sequence: TGCGCCAGCAGCTTGCGGGGTTTGAGATCTGGCTACACCTTC.

This rearrangement joins TRBV20-1 to TRBJ2-3, with 7 bases fitting TRBD2. With V trimmed by 3 bases and J by 6 bases, 9 bases remained unmatched. Germline lookup yields CDR1 DFQATT and CDR2 SNEGSKA (reference sequence). The CDR3 spans 14 residues. CDR3 amino acids: CSASISGTWDTQYF. Written as DNA, the CDR3 is TGCAGTGCTAGTATAAGCGGGACGTGGGATACGCAGTATTTT.

The chain employs TRBV20-1 and TRBJ2-7; D could derive from TRBD1 or TRBD2 (6 bases each). V lost 3 bases and J 2 bases, leaving 8 bases between the germline ends. This CDR3 region has 12 residues. Germline V gives CDR1 DFQATT, CDR2 SNEGSKA (reference sequence). DNA for the CDR3: TGCAGTGCTAGGGGGGGCACCTACGAGCAGTACTTC. Its translation: CSARGGTYEQYF.

This clonotype appeared a few times. The V and J genes are TRBV5-5 and TRBJ2-1; D is tentatively TRBD1 or TRBD2 (5 bases each). The CDR3 extends over 15 amino acids. Germline V gene sequence: CDR1 SGHKS, CDR2 YYEKEE (reference sequence). The V and J ends lost 4 bases and 9 bases respectively, with 20 bases between them. The DNA of the CDR3 is TGTGCCAGCAGCACCCACGGGGTGGGGGATACTGAGCAGTTCTTC. It codes for CASSTHGVGDTEQFF.

In this sample, this clonotype turned up a few times. The chain joins TRBV7-8 to TRBJ2-7, with D uncertain. V shed 1 base and J shed 1 base, with 8 bases lying between them. CDR1 is SGHVS and CDR2 is FQNEAQ in the germline V gene. The CDR3 has 14 amino acids. CDR3 sequence (DNA): TGTGCCAGCAGCTTAGGCCACCAGTCCTACGAGCAGTACTTC. This sequence encodes CASSLGHQSYEQYF.

The chain couples TRBV28 to TRBJ1-1, with 7 nucleotides matching TRBD1. The germline gives CDR1 MDHEN, CDR2 SYDVKM. The CDR3 loop spans 14 amino acids. J gave up 1 base and V 7 bases, and 6 bases lay outside the gene matches. CDR3 DNA sequence: TGTGCCAGCACCTGGACAGGAGAGAACACTGAAGCTTTCTTT. Translation: CASTWTGENTEAFF.

This clonotype showed up just a few times. J is TRBJ2-1 and V is TRBV7-3; possibly TRBD2 for D (5 bases). The V end lost 1 base, the J end lost 9 bases, and 10 bases lay between the germline ends. CDR1 is SGHTA, CDR2 FQGTGA, per germline. CDR3 length: 13 amino acids. CDR3 DNA: TGTGCCAGCAGCTTAAACGGCGAGGGTGAGCAGTTCTTC. It translates to CASSLNGEGEQFF.